One and the same sample provided the 15 T cell receptor beta chains below, sequenced in a study of blood T cell repertoires in COVID-19. Sequenced by immunoSEQ multiplex PCR; TCRdb stores in-frame clones only, minus some. There are over 400,000 clones in the sample; 70% to 90% occur only once, and more than 1.4% lies in the top ten. The sample consisted of peripheral blood. The receptors were sampled from a woman aged 25 to 39 with active or convalescent COVID-19.

The rearrangement uses TRBV18 and TRBJ2-3, with 12 bases identical to TRBD2. The CDR3 runs 18 residues. V was pared by 4 bases and J by 6 bases, with 14 bases of the junction left unmatched. Germline V gene sequence: CDR1 KGHSH, CDR2 LQKENI. CDR3 protein: CASSREPGTSGLRDTQYF. The CDR3 bases are TGTGCCAGCTCACGAGAACCCGGGACTAGCGGGTTGAGGGATACGCAGTATTTT.

The chain is built from TRBV18 and TRBJ2-7; D remains ambiguous. The CDR3 length is 15 residues. Trimming took 3 bases from V and 0 from J, leaving 12 bases between them. Germline V CDR1 and CDR2: KGHSH, LQKENI. CDR3 coding DNA: TGTGCCAGCTCACCTATATTGGCGGACTCCTACGAGCAGTACTTC. Protein product: CASSPILADSYEQYF.

The CDR3 spells CASSLELGQLNTEAFF. DNA for the CDR3: TGTGCCAGCAGCTTAGAATTGGGACAGCTGAACACTGAAGCTTTCTTT. The chain combines TRBV7-9 with TRBJ1-1, with 7 bases that match TRBD1. This CDR3 contains 16 residues. Germline V gives CDR1 SEHNR, CDR2 FQNEAQ (reference sequence). V lost 1 base and J lost 0; bases outside the gene matches: 5.

This sequence joins TRBV25-1 and TRBJ2-7; 11 bases are a match to TRBD2. V dropped 7 bases and J dropped 4; count of bases not matched to a gene: 6. Per the germline V gene, CDR1 is MGHDK and CDR2 is SYGVNS. The CDR3 spans 14 residues. Here the CDR3 DNA reads TGTGCCAGCAAAGTAGCGGGAGGGCCATACGAGCAGTACTTC. Amino acids: CASKVAGGPYEQYF.

This chain connects TRBV28 to TRBJ1-5; D is unclear. The CDR3 is 13 amino acids. Germline V lookup: CDR1 MDHEN, CDR2 SYDVKM. The ends were cut back, 7 bases at V and 7 bases at J, with 14 bases in the middle. CDR3 DNA: TGTGCCAGCAAAAAACAGAATTTCCAGCCCCAGCATTTT. This translates into CASKKQNFQPQHF. Full variable domain (remainder filled in from reference TRBV28 and TRBJ1-5): DVKVTQSSRYLVKRTGEKVFLECVQDMDHENMFWYRQDPGLGLRLIYFSYDVKMKEKGDIPEGYSVSREKKERFSLILESASTNQTSMYLCASKKQNFQPQHFGDGTRLSIL.

V usage is TRBV4-1 and J usage is TRBJ2-3; TRBD1 agrees at 7 bases. The junction had 12 bases not matched to a gene; V was cut back by 3 bases and J by 6 bases. The CDR3 spans 16 residues. From germline, CDR1 is MGHRA and CDR2 YSYEKL. The CDR3 DNA sequence: TGCGCCAGCAGCCATCCACCGGGACAGACCACGGATACGCAGTATTTT. Translation gives CASSHPPGQTTDTQYF.

This chain uses TRBV2 with TRBJ1-1, with TRBD1 matching over 7 bases. The V and J ends lost 7 bases and 4 bases, in that order; junction bases with no gene match: 12. CDR3 length equals 15 residues. Per germline, CDR1 SNHLY and CDR2 FYNNEI. The CDR3 bases are TGTGCCAGCACATTACGTGAGGGGGCAAGCACTGAAGCTTTCTTT. It encodes CASTLREGASTEAFF.

This clone was seen more than once but under ten times. The J gene is TRBJ2-1, the V gene TRBV3-1 (or the pseudogene TRBV3-2); 10 positions agree with TRBD1. Germline V gene lookup returns CDR1 LGHDT and CDR2 YNNKEL (reference sequence). The CDR3 runs 14 residues. J gave up 15 bases and V 0 bases, and 8 bases lay outside the gene matches. The CDR3 DNA follows: TGTGCCAGCAGCCAAGAGGACGGGACAGGGGCGATGTTCTTC. Translating it yields CASSQEDGTGAMFF.

This clone was picked up a small number of times. The chain has TRBV10-3 and TRBJ2-7, with 7 bases lining up with TRBD2. After removal of 2 bases from V and 5 bases from J, the junction contained 6 bases not matched to a gene. This CDR3 region has 14 residues. Germline values: CDR1 ENHRY, CDR2 SYGVKD. CDR3 bases: TGTGCCATCAGTGAGGGGCGGGAGAGCAACGAGCAGTACTTC. This sequence encodes CAISEGRESNEQYF.

This rearrangement joins TRBV5-4 to TRBJ2-3; 10 positions agree with TRBD2. V shed 5 bases, J shed 6 bases, and the junction held 12 bases outside the gene matches. CDR3 length: 16 residues. In germline, CDR1 is SGHNT, CDR2 YYREEE (reference sequence). The DNA for the CDR3 is TGTGCCAGCAGGCCCACTAGCGGGGCCCCCCCCGATACGCAGTATTTT. Its translation: CASRPTSGAPPDTQYF.

The V gene is TRBV10-2, the J gene TRBJ2-2, with D perhaps TRBD2 (5 bases). This CDR3 comprises 13 residues. V was pared by 3 bases and J by 6 bases, with 8 bases between. The germline CDR1 and CDR2 sequences are WSHSY and SAAADI. The CDR3 DNA reads as TGCGCCAGCAGTGACCCGAGGGCCGGGGAGCTGTTTTTT. Its translation is CASSDPRAGELFF.

This chain uses TRBV10-3 with TRBJ2-7, with 9 bases fitting TRBD1. CDR1 is ENHRY, CDR2 SYGVKD, per germline. The CDR3 consists of 13 residues. V gave up 7 bases and J gave up 4 bases; unmatched junction bases: 5. CDR3 nucleotide sequence: TGTGCCATCAACCCGGGACAGGGTTACGAGCAGTACTTC. Its protein product is CAINPGQGYEQYF.

The chain uses TRBV5-1 and TRBJ1-1; 10 bases map to TRBD1. V lost 4 bases and J lost 1; bases outside the gene matches: 4. Per the germline V gene, CDR1 is SGHRS and CDR2 is YFSETQ. This CDR3 spans 15 amino acids. CDR3 amino acids: CASSRQGASNTEAFF. The CDR3 DNA is TGCGCCAGCAGCCGACAGGGGGCGTCGAACACTGAAGCTTTCTTT.

The chain has TRBV19 and TRBJ1-2; 9 bases fit TRBD1. This CDR3 region has 14 residues. J was trimmed by 5 bases and V by 7 bases; bases with no gene match: 8. Germline V gene sequence: CDR1 LNHDA, CDR2 SQIVND (reference sequence). The CDR3 here is CASNTDRGGYGYTF. The DNA for the CDR3 is TGTGCCAGTAATACGGACAGGGGAGGTTATGGCTACACCTTC.

The V call is TRBV18, the J call TRBJ2-1; 10 bases are shared with TRBD2. Per the germline V gene, CDR1 is KGHSH and CDR2 is LQKENI. Losses at the gene ends were 4 bases for V and 0 bases for J; bases not matched to a gene: 9. The CDR3 totals 18 residues. The CDR3 spells CASSLLAGGQYSYNEQFF. The CDR3 DNA reads as TGTGCCAGCTCACTCTTAGCGGGAGGACAATACTCCTACAATGAGCAGTTCTTC.